This TCR beta chain was captured by sequencing in a study of shared clonotypes between healthy human individuals. About the study: Three plates each covered CD4 naive and memory; CD8 naive two, CD8 memory one.

Some clones are missing from TCRdb's copy, which holds only in-frame ones; the method was immunoSEQ multiplex PCR. Of around 640,000 clones in the sample, about 96% were seen once. The study, taken as a whole, reports: Sequencing depth was predicted to influence how clonotypes are shared among donors.

Naive CD8 cells comprised CD45RO-negative, CCR7-positively selected cells, excluding terminally differentiated effector memory CD45RA+ cells. A remark on this clone: Its specificity is not known.

J was trimmed by 5 bases and V by 6 bases; bases with no gene match: 3. CDR1 is MNHEY and CDR2 is SMNVEV in the germline V gene (reference sequence). CDR3 size: 13 residues. The sequence was collected from a woman aged 25 to 39 in good health. The rearrangement uses TRBV27 and TRBJ2-7; 11 bases line up with TRBD1. The sequenced sample consisted of naive CD8+ T cells sorted from blood. The CDR3 protein is CASSRTGGHEQYF. The DNA of the CDR3 is TGTGCCAGCAGCCGGACAGGGGGCCACGAGCAGTACTTC.